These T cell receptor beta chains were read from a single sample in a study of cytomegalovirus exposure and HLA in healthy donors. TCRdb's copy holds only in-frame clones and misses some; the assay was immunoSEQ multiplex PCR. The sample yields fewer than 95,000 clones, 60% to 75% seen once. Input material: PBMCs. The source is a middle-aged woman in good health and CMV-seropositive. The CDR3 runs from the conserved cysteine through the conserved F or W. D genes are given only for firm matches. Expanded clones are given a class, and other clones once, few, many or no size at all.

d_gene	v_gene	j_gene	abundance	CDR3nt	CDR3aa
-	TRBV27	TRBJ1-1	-	TGTGCCAGCGCCATCGGGGAGTCGAACACTGAAGCTTTCTTT	CASAIGESNTEAFF
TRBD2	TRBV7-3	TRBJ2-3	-	TGTGCCAGCAGCGGCGGGAGGGCCGCTCATACGCAGTATTTT	CASSGGRAAHTQYF
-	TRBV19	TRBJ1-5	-	TGTGCCAGTAGGGACGTGGGAGGGGGTCAGCCCCAGCATTTT	CASRDVGGGQPQHF
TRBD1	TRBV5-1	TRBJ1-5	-	TGCGCCAGCAGCTTGGGGACAGGGAACAATCAGCCCCAGCATTTT	CASSLGTGNNQPQHF
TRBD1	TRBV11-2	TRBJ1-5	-	TGTGCCAGCAGCCCCCTTGGAGCAGGGGGTAATCAGCCCCAGCATTTT	CASSPLGAGGNQPQHF
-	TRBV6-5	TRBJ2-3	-	TGTGCCAGCACGGCTAGCGGCACAGATACGCAGTATTTT	CASTASGTDTQYF
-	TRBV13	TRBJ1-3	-	TGTGCCAGCAGCTTATCAGGGGCCGGAAACACCATATATTTT	CASSLSGAGNTIYF
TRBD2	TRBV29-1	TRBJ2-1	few	TGCAGCGTTGAAGATCTTGAGCGGGGGGGCACTGAGCAGTTCTTC	CSVEDLERGGTEQFF
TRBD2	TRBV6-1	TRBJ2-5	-	TGTGCCAGCAGTGTCGCGGGGGGATCCCAAGAGACCCAGTACTTC	CASSVAGGSQETQYF
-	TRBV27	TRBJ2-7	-	TGTGCCAGCAGTTCCCCGCGTGGGGCGCAGGGCCTTCTCAGGACCGAGCAGTACTTC	CASSSPRGAQGLLRTEQYF
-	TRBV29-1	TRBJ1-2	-	TGCAGCCTTGGGACACCTTATGGCTACACCTTC	CSLGTPYGYTF
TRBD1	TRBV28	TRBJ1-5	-	TGTGCCAGCAGGGGATCACCCGGGACAGGGGGCGGTCAGCCCCAGCATTTT	CASRGSPGTGGGQPQHF
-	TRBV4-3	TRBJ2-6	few	TGCGCCAGCAGCCAAGTCGTATTGAGAGTGGGGGCCAACGTCCTGACTTTC	CASSQVVLRVGANVLTF
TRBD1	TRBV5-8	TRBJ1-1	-	TGTGCCAGCAGCCAACTAACCGCGACAGGGGTGGACACTGAAGCTTTCTTT	CASSQLTATGVDTEAFF
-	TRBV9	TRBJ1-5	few	TGTGCCAGCAGCGGGGGCGCCGGGAATCAGCCCCAGCATTTT	CASSGGAGNQPQHF
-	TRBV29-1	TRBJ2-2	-	TGCAGCTCTCGGGTCATGGGGAACACCGGGGAGCTGTTTTTT	CSSRVMGNTGELFF
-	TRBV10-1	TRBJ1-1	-	TGCGCCAGCAGTCCGGGGCCCAGGGGCGCTTTCTTT	CASSPGPRGAFF
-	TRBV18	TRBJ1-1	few	TGTGCCAGCTCACCACCAGGCACTATGAACACTGAAGCTTTCTTT	CASSPPGTMNTEAFF
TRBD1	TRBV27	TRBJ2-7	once	TGTGCCAGCAGCCCCCTCGGGACAGGGGTCTACGAGCAGTACTTC	CASSPLGTGVYEQYF
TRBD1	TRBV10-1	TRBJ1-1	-	TGCGCCAGCAGTGAGTCGACATCGGACAGGGGGGTAGCTTTCTTT	CASSESTSDRGVAFF
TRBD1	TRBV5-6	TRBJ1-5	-	TGTGCCAGCAGCTTGCTCGGACAGGGGGTTCAGCCCCAGCATTTT	CASSLLGQGVQPQHF
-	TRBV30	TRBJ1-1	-	TGTGCCTGGAGTGGTATGAACACTGAAGCTTTCTTT	CAWSGMNTEAFF
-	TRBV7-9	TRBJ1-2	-	TGTGCCAGCAGCCGGACAGAATTTAACTATGGCTACACCTTC	CASSRTEFNYGYTF
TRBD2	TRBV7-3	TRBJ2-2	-	TGTGCCAGCAGGAAGACTAGCGGAGTAAACACCGGGGAGCTGTTTTTT	CASRKTSGVNTGELFF
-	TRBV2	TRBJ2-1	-	TGTGCCAGCAGTCCCGCGAACAATGAGCAGTTCTTC	CASSPANNEQFF
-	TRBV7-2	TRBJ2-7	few	TGTGCCAGCAGCGCCCCTCACTTGTCCTACGAGCAGTACTTC	CASSAPHLSYEQYF
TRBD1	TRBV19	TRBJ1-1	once	TGTGCCAGTAGAGACAGGGGGAACACTGAAGCTTTCTTT	CASRDRGNTEAFF
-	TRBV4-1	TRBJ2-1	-	TGCGCCAGCAGCCAAGAGTCGTCGGAGCAGTTCTTC	CASSQESSEQFF
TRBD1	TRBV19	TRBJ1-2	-	TGTGCCAGTAGTGCACAGGCCGGGACAGTTGTAGTTGGCTACACCTTC	CASSAQAGTVVVGYTF
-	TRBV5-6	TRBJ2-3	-	TGTGCCAGCAGCTTTGGCAGGCTCACAGATACGCAGTATTTT	CASSFGRLTDTQYF
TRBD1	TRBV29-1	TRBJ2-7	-	TGCAGCGTGGGGGGTGGCAGGGGGCCTGACGAGCAGTACTTC	CSVGGGRGPDEQYF
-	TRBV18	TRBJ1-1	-	TGTGCCAGCTCACCACCAACAGGACGGGAGGTCCAAGCTTTCTTT	CASSPPTGREVQAFF